This T cell receptor beta chain comes out of a study of T cell responses to AZD1222 COVID-19 vaccine. Broader study findings: The study identified only five to seven AZD1222 recipients as seropositive at baseline. Two AZD1222 doses significantly raised spike-specific TCR breadth and depth over controls.

This table comes from immunoSEQ multiplex PCR, and its TCRdb copy is limited to in-frame clones, with some not included. The sample lists 100,000 to 130,000 clones, around nine tenths seen once, with 6.2% in the top ten. It was second doses at about 4 or about 12 weeks that were pooled. As concerns this clone: No antigen is known for it.

V dropped 7 bases and J dropped 5 bases, with 14 bases sitting between them. The CDR3 is 13 amino acids. The germline V gene has CDR1 MDHEN and CDR2 SYDVKM. The input for sequencing was peripheral blood, taken 28 days after the second AZD1222 dose. The rearrangement uses TRBV28 and TRBJ1-1, with D hard to call. The TCR was taken from an adult who received the AZD1222 COVID-19 vaccine. The CDR3: CASKMSLHTEAFF. The CDR3 nucleotides read TGTGCCAGCAAGATGTCCTTGCATACTGAAGCTTTCTTT. Combining the CDR3 with reference TRBV28 and TRBJ1-1 gives the whole variable domain DVKVTQSSRYLVKRTGEKVFLECVQDMDHENMFWYRQDPGLGLRLIYFSYDVKMKEKGDIPEGYSVSREKKERFSLILESASTNQTSMYLCASKMSLHTEAFFGQGTRLTVV.